This TCR beta chain is drawn from a study of cytomegalovirus exposure and HLA in healthy donors listed by TCRdb under 2017. Turning to the overall study: According to an earlier analysis of several hundred of the donors, some 180 million T cells yielded 117 million unique TCR beta sequences and about 300 Gb of sequence data. Roughly 300 gigabases of sequencing data and approximately 84 million unique TCR sequences were included in an early release covering around 650 HLA-typed donors. Among the roughly 400 genotyped donors, approximately 81% belonged to the genetic ancestry cluster associated with self-reported Caucasian donors. The study aimed to test whether signatures of past pathogen exposure could be identified by cataloging public T cell receptors. The study profiled the T cell repertoires of around 700 subjects by immunosequencing and related them to cytomegalovirus serostatus. A separate validation cohort of about 110 different subjects was used in addition to the 666-subject first cohort. The study combined high-throughput TCR immunosequencing, statistical association of individual TCRs with disease status, and machine learning to predict cytomegalovirus infection status. In a later analysis, previously published TCR beta repertoires from 500 to 750 donors were re-analyzed and high-resolution HLA genotyping was added so that TCR occurrence patterns could be studied. Rather than drawing on any new phenotypic data, the later analysis identified candidate immune exposures from TCR beta sequences and the way those sequences occurred across donors. To decide whether each TCR beta V gene segment behaved as functional or pseudogenic, an earlier analysis of some 570 of the donors relied on high-throughput TCR beta sequencing. Donor age, sex, ethnicity and CMV serostatus were collected together with the repertoire data. A later genetic analysis used genome-wide SNP genotypes for about 65% of the roughly 700 donors, treating that subset as a discovery cohort. All discovery cohort repertoires had been generated using a single sequencing platform. Class I and class II HLA loci were covered by the typing at four-digit resolution. The number of typed donors differed by locus: about 620-630 for A, B, C, DRB1 and DQB1; 522 for DQA1; over 600 for DPA1; and about 450 for DPB1. Roughly five DR-DQ haplotypes were handled as single units for association and clustering, since linkage in the cohort was strong. Across under 500 genotyped donors of the cohort, an average of about 250,000 unique TCR beta nucleotide sequences per donor were sequenced, and about a sixth of those sequences were non-productive. The paper as a whole reports these results and caveats: Most CMV-associated TCR beta chains appeared to be HLA-restricted in a later analysis, and the HLA associations seemed to be driven largely by CMV exposure. Because HLA typing was missing for some donors at each locus, association tests included only the typed subset. In an earlier analysis of over 550 of the donors, most TCR beta V segments were observed in productive rearrangements about 87% or about 30% of the time, broadly matching IMGT annotations. For the cohort, immune exposure information was limited to CMV serostatus. At a false discovery rate of 0.05, a later analysis linked about 16,000 TCR beta sequences to specific HLA alleles. Assigning TCR associations to individual alleles was difficult when HLA alleles, especially DR and DQ, strongly co-occurred. Correlated functional status among segregating V segments might reflect linkage disequilibrium, but an unknown experimental factor could not be ruled out. Cytomegalovirus status was reported to be diagnosed by the classifier with high specificity and sensitivity in both the original and validation cohorts. According to the authors, the approach could potentially be generalized to other disease states and immunological phenotypes. A later analysis found that TCR association rates varied across HLA loci, with DRB1 alleles showing the most associated TCRs and HLA-C alleles the fewest. The sequencing pipeline was judged likely to have produced a cluster of highly shared sequence variants as a technical artifact. Several of the top co-occurrence clusters appeared to be linked to parvovirus B19, influenza, CMV and Epstein-Barr virus, according to a later analysis. Compared with the roughly 710-donor mean, donors in an Asian-associated ancestry cluster had fewer N-insertions in productive TCRs, according to a later genetic analysis. Some IMGT-functional V segments, including TRBV6-2 and TRBV6-3, could not be distinguished by the 87-base-pair reads and were therefore excluded. A total of fewer than 200 TCR beta chains were listed by the study as associated with cytomegalovirus. The presence/absence analyses assumed that sequencing depth was roughly uniform across donors, and that assumption may not be true. The earlier analysis of some 540 of the donors excluded over 15 rarely observed V segments, including chromosome 9 orphons, because counts were too low. While some public TCRs were present in many individuals, most TCR sequences turned up only very rarely across donors. In vitro tests confirmed that three of the cytomegalovirus-associated TCR beta chains recognize cytomegalovirus antigens. A further reported finding was that TCR beta sequences accurately predicted the HLA-A and HLA-B alleles for most subjects in the first cohort. In a later analysis, HLA-associated TCR beta chains showed more clonal expansion and lower generation probabilities than non-associated chains that were equally common. In a later genetic analysis, a missense DCLRE1C variant was associated with V-gene and J-gene trimming of TCR beta chains, and the association was replicated in an independent cohort. This cohort had only TCR beta chains sequenced, and the lack of alpha or paired-chain data limited which features could be detected.

The germline V gene sets CDR1 to MNHEY and CDR2 to SVGAGI. The CDR3 starts with the cysteine, ends with the phenylalanine, and has 14 residues. Kept here is only the CDR3 DNA, which spans 42 bases and is read in frame from base 1. Trimming takes 2 bases off V and 6 bases off J; junction bases not matched to a gene: 5. Library construction relied on the immunoSEQ multiplex PCR assay. A mixture of 60 forward primers for TCR Vbeta segments and 13 reverse primers for TCR Jbeta segments was used in the multiplex PCR. A multiplex PCR assay on genomic DNA amplified the CDR3 region of rearranged TCR beta genes. On the Illumina HiSeq System, the amplified TCR beta libraries were sequenced as 87-base-pair reads. Processing in the source paper ran as follows. Across the 670 or so repertoires, a later analysis counted tens of millions of unique TCR beta chains, approximately 10 million of which were shared by at least two donors. Raw reads were error-corrected and collapsed into unique sequences with a nearest-neighbor algorithm that merged closely related sequences to remove PCR and sequencing errors. Alignment of CDR3 sequences to IMGT reference sequences was used to assign V, D and J gene segments. For a sequence to be retained, a match of at least six nucleotides was required to both a V gene segment and a J gene segment. Rearrangements were called productive when the CDR3 lacked stop codons and stayed in frame with V and J; all others were non-productive. Following IMGT convention, CDR3 was defined as the stretch from the second conserved V-encoded cysteine to the conserved J-encoded phenylalanine. In an earlier analysis of more than 550 of the donors, sequences lacking an unambiguous match to a single V gene segment were excluded. In an earlier analysis of approximately 590 of the donors, a V segment was called functional when productive rearrangements were above 56.7%, and segregating when the standard deviation between donors exceeded 5%. A statistical classification framework was built for diagnosing cytomegalovirus status from the catalog of TCR beta chain sequences. V and J gene assignment, in a later analysis, came from comparing TCR nucleotide sequences with IMGT/GENE-DB human TR gene sequences. The TCRdist pipeline was used in a later analysis to assign CDR3 sequences and most-parsimonious VDJ recombination scenarios. In a later analysis, each TCR beta chain was defined by its CDR3 amino acid sequence together with its V-gene family, and reads without a unique V-gene family were excluded. A later analysis removed roughly 590 highly shared, low-generation-probability nucleotide sequences to deal with suspected cross-contamination and a sequencing artifact. In a later analysis, a clonal expansion index was calculated for each public chain from normalized within-repertoire ranks of inferred template counts. In a later analysis, generation probabilities were computed using a VDJ recombination model fitted to out-of-frame rearrangements, and the results were checked against IGoR. Hypergeometric tests were used in a later analysis to score TCR-TCR, TCR-HLA and TCR-CMV co-occurrence, with a repertoire-size bias correction applied to the TCR pairs. A later analysis estimated false discovery rates by permuting HLA or CMV assignments 20 times. A later analysis grouped co-occurring TCRs with DBSCAN, adding TCRdist sequence similarity when clustering within HLA-allele-positive subsets. Repertoires with fewer than 30,000 or more than 120,000 public chains, plus five repertoires with anomalous nucleotide sharing, were excluded from co-occurrence clustering. This immuneACCESS table, as held by TCRdb, lists in-frame sequences with V and J called but not all clones. Of the missing ones, under half trace to an unresolved V gene in checked studies; the others have no known cause. That table is the source of V, J and clone size, and D and trimming were worked out from the DNA. Recorded for this sample are approximately 39,000 clones; 55% to 75% of them occurred a single time. Of the sample, about 6% is held by the ten largest clones.

In total, 630 or so healthy bone marrow donors made up the cohort. All cohort members were sampled while nominally healthy, although unrecorded immune exposures were likely present. The donor tested CMV seronegative, placing the donor among the 350 or so seronegative members of the cohort. Each donor provided a peripheral blood sample, and peripheral blood mononuclear cells were used for TCR beta sequencing. The Qiagen DNeasy Blood Extraction Kit was used to extract genomic DNA from the blood cell samples. Concerning this clone: The antigen it binds to is not known. No qualities accompany the bases; no much larger clone lies one base away.

What was sequenced was PBMCs. This receptor was obtained from a man aged 25 to 40 in good health and CMV-seronegative. The sequence is built from TRBV6-5 and TRBJ2-5, with 8 middle bases fitting TRBD2. The nucleotide sequence is TGTGCCAGCAGTTACCCGGGGGGGGCAAAGACCCAGTACTTC. The encoded protein is CASSYPGGAKTQYF.